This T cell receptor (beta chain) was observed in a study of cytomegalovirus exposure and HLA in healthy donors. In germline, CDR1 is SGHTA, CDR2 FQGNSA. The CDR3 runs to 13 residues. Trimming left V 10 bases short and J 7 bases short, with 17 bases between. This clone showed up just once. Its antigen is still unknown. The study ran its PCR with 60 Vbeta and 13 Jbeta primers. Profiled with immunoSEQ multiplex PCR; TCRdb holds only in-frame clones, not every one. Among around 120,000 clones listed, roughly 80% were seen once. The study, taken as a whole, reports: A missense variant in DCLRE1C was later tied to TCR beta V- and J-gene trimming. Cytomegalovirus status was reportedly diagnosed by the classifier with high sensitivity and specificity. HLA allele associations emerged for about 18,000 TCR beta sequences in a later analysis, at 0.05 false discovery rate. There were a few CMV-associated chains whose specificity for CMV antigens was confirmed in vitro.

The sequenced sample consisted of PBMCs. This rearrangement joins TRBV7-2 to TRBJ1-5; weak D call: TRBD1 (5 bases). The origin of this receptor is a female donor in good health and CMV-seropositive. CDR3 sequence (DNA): TGTGCCACCTCGACCCAAAGGGGACAGCCCCAGCATTTT. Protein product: CATSTQRGQPQHF.